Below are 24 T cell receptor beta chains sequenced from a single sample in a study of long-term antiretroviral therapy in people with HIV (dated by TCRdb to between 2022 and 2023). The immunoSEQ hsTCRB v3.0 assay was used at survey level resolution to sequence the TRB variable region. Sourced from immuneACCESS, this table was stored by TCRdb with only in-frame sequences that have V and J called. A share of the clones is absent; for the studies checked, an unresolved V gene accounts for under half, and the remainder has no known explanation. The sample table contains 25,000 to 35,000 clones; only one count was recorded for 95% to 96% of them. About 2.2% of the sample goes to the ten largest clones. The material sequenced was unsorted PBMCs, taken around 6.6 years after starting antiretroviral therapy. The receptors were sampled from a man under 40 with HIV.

The CDR3 DNA sequence: TGCGCCAGCAGCCTCGGGACAGGTCTCCTGAACACTGAAGCTTTCTTT. Translated: CASSLGTGLLNTEAFF. The V and J genes are TRBV4-1 and TRBJ1-1; 8 bases align to TRBD1. Germline V gives CDR1 MGHRA, CDR2 YSYEKL. This CDR3 spans 16 amino acids. J gave up 0 bases and V 4 bases, and 7 bases lay outside the gene matches.

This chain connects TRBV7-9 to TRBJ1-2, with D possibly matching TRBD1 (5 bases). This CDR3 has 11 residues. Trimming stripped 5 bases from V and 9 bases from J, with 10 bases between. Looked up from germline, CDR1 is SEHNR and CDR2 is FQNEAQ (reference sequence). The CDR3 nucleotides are TGTGCCAGCAGCCCGGGGGGTAGCTACACCTTC. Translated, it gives CASSPGGSYTF. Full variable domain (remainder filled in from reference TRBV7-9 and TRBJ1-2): DTGVSQNPRHKITKRGQNVTFRCDPISEHNRLYWYRQTLGQGPEFLTYFQNEAQLEKSRLLSDRFSAERPKGSFSTLEIQRTEQGDSAMYLCASSPGGSYTFGSGTRLTVV.

The CDR3 nucleotides are TGTGCCAGCAGCTCCCCTCAGAGTTCTGGTGGCTACACCTTC. Protein sequence: CASSSPQSSGGYTF. The chain recombines TRBV9 with TRBJ1-2, with D hard to call. Trimming took 4 bases from V and 7 from J, leaving 17 bases between them. Germline CDR1 SGDLS, CDR2 YYNGEE. The CDR3 length is 14 residues.

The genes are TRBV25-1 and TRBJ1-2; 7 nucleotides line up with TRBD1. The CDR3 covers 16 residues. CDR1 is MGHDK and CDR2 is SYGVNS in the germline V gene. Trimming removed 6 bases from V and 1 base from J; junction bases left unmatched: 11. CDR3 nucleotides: TGTGCCAGCAGGGCACCAGGGGGAGGTCGTAACTATGGCTACACCTTC. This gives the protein CASRAPGGGRNYGYTF.

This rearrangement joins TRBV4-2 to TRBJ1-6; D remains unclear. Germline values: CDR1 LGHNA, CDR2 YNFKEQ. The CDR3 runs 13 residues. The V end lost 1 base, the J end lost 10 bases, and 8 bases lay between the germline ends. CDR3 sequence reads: CASSQGWSSPLHF. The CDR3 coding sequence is TGTGCCAGCAGCCAAGGTTGGTCGTCACCCCTCCACTTT.

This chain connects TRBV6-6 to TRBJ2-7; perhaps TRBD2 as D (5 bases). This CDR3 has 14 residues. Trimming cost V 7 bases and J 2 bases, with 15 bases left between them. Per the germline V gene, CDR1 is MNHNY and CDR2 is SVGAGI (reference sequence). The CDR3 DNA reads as TGTGCCAGCACCACGTCGGCCGGGACCTACGAGCAGTACTTC. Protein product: CASTTSAGTYEQYF.

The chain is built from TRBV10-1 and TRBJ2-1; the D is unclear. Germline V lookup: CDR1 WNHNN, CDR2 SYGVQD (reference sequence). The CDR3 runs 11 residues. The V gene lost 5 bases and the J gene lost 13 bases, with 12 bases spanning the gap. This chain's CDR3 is CASSPPAEQFF. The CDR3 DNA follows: TGCGCCAGCAGTCCTCCGGCAGAACAGTTCTTC.

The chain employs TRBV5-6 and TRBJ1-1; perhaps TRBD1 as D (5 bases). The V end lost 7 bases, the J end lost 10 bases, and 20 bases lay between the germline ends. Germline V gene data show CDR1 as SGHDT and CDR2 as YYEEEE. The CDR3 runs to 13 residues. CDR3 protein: CASSLGATEPAFF. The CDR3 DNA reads TGTGCCAGCTCTTTAGGGGCTACCGAACCAGCTTTCTTT.

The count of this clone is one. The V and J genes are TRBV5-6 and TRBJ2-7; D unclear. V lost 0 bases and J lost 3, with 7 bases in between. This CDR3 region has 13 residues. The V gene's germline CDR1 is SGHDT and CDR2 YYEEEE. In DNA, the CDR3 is TGTGCCAGCAGCTTGGGTGATTTCTACGAGCAGTACTTC. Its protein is CASSLGDFYEQYF.

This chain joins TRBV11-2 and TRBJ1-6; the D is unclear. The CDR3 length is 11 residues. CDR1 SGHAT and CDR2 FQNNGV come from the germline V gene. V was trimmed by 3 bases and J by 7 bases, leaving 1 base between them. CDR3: CASSFNSPLHF. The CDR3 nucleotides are TGTGCCAGCAGCTTCAATTCACCCCTCCACTTT.

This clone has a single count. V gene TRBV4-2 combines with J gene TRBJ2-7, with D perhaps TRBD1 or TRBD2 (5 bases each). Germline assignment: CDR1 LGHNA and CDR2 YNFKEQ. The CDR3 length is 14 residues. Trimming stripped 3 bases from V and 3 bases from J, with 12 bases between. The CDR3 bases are TGTGCCAGCAGCCACCGGGACGCTAACTACGAGCAGTACTTC. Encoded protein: CASSHRDANYEQYF.

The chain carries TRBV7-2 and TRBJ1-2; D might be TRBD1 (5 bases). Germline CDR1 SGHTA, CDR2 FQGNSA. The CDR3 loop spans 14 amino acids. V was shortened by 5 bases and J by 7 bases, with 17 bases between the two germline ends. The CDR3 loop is CASSARQLSGGYTF. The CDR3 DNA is TGTGCCAGCAGCGCCCGACAGTTGAGCGGTGGCTACACCTTC.

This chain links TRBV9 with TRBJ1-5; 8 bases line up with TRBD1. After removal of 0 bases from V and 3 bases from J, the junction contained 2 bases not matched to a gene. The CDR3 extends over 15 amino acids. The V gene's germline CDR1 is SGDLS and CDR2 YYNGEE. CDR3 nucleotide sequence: TGTGCCAGCAGCGTAGGGACAGGGTACAATCAGCCCCAGCATTTT. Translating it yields CASSVGTGYNQPQHF.

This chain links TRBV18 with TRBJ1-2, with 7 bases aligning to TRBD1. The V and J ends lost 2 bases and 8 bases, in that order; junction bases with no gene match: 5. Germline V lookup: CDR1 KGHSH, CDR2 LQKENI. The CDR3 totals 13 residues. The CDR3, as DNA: TGTGCCAGCTCACCAAGGCAGGGGGACGGCTACACCTTC. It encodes CASSPRQGDGYTF.

CDR3: CASSPMGGGYTF. The DNA of the CDR3 is TGTGCCAGCTCCCCTATGGGAGGAGGCTACACCTTC. The chain combines TRBV18 with TRBJ1-2; D is unresolved. The CDR3 loop spans 12 amino acids. Deletions cut 6 bases from V and 8 bases from J, with 13 bases between. Germline CDR1 reads KGHSH; CDR2 reads LQKENI.

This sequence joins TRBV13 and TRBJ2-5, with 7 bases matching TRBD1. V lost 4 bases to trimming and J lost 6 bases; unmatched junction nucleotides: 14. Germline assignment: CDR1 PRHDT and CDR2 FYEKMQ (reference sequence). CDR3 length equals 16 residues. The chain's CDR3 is CASSSRTGGLQKTQYF. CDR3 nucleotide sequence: TGTGCCAGCAGCTCGCGGACAGGAGGTCTTCAGAAGACCCAGTACTTC.

The CDR3 nucleotides read TGTGCCAGCAGCTTTGGGGGATTGGGGGAGCAGTACTTC. This codes for CASSFGGLGEQYF. The chain recombines TRBV5-4 with TRBJ2-7; D could derive from TRBD1 or TRBD2 (5 bases each). V was trimmed by 2 bases and J by 7 bases, leaving 13 bases between them. Germline loops: CDR1 SGHNT, CDR2 YYREEE (reference sequence). The CDR3 is 13 amino acids.

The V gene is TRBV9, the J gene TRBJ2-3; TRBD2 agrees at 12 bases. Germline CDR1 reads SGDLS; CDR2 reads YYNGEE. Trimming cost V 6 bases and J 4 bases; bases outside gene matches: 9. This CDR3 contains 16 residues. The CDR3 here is CASTPSGGGSSDTQYF. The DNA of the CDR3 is TGTGCCAGCACTCCTAGCGGGGGGGGTTCGTCAGATACGCAGTATTTT.

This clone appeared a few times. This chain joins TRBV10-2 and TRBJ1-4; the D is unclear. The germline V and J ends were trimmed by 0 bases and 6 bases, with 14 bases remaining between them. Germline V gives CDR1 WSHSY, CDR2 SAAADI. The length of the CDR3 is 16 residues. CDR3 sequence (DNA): TGCGCCAGCAGTGAGTCGATAAGCCGATGGGATGAAAAACTGTTTTTT. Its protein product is CASSESISRWDEKLFF.

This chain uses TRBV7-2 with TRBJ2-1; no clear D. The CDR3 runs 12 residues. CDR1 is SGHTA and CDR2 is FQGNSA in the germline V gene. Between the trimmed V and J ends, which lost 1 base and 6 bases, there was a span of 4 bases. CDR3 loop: CASSLVANEQFF. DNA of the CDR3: TGTGCCAGCAGCTTAGTAGCCAATGAGCAGTTCTTC.

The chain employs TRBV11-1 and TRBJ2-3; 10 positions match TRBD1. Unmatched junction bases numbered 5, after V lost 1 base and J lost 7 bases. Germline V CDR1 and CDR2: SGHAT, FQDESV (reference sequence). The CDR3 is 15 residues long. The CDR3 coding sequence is TGTGCCAGCAGCTTAGAGGGACAGGGGACGTATACGCAGTATTTT. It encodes CASSLEGQGTYTQYF.

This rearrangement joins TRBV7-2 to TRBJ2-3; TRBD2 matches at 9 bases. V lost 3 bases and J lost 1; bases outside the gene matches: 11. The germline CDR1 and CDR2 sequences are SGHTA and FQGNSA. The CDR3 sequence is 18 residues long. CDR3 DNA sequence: TGTGCCAGCAGCTTGTCGTATAGCGGGAGAGGTGGCACAGATACGCAGTATTTT. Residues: CASSLSYSGRGGTDTQYF.

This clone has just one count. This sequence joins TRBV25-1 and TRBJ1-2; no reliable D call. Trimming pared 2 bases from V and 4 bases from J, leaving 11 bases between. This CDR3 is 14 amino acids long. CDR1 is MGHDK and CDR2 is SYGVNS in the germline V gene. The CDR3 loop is CASSETKDGYGYTF. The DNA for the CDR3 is TGTGCCAGCAGTGAAACGAAGGATGGCTATGGCTACACCTTC.

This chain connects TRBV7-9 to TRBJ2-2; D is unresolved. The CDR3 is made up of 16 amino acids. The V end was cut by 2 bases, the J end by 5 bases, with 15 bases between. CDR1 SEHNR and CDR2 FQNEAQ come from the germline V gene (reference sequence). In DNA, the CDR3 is TGTGCCAGCAGCTTAAGAATAATGGGATTGACCGGGGAGCTGTTTTTT. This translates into CASSLRIMGLTGELFF.